These T cell receptor beta chains were read from a single sample in a study of radiotherapy plus CTLA-4 blockade in lung cancer. Profiling relied on immunoSEQ multiplex PCR, and the TCRdb table lists in-frame clones only, not all of them. Of around 80,000 clones listed, under 75% are singletons. The source material was peripheral blood, sampled from a patient treated with radiotherapy plus ipilimumab. These receptors came from a human donor with non-small cell lung cancer whose response to radiotherapy plus ipilimumab could not be evaluated. Both conserved end residues are part of each CDR3. Size tells how often a clone was seen (once, few, many) or the class of an expanded clone, and some rows leave it out.

v_gene,abundance,CDR3aa
TRBV19,NA,CASSIPGGPQETQYF
TRBV25-1,NA,CASSGTSGGEGIKETQYF
TRBV6-5,NA,CASSPQTGGYGYTF
TRBV6-5,NA,CASSLGPPGTEAFF
TRBV11-3,NA,CASSLRSGSYNEQFF
TRBV19,NA,CASSIHQGGSTEAFF
TRBV5-4,NA,CASSPGIGRGGELFF
TRBV28,NA,CASSPPWDRGDTEAFF
TRBV9,NA,CASSRDRGYEQYF
TRBV30,NA,CAWKTGVSNSPLHF
TRBV30,NA,CAWSRQASQPQHF
TRBV2,NA,CASSEAGQWELAGNTIYF
TRBV30,NA,CARGQGRNTIYF
TRBV9,NA,CASSVSTATNEKLFF
TRBV6-5,NA,CASRAGTANYEQYF
TRBV5-1,few,CASSFHYEQYF
TRBV4-2,NA,CASSQGTGYEQYF
TRBV5-1,NA,CASSPEDEQGWAEAFF
TRBV5-8,NA,CASSPRGTQRNTQYF
TRBV6-1,NA,CASSYIQGEQPQHF
TRBV7-6,NA,CASKSGGSNNEQFF
TRBV4-1,NA,CASSLRPRGLQRGADRETQYF
TRBV7-9,NA,CAVTSGGEDTQYF
TRBV18,NA,CASSLDRTEAFF
TRBV4-3,few,CASSQDRGRASGNTIYF
TRBV9,NA,CASSGLAEEYEQYF
TRBV19,NA,CASSIDRMAGGWGAYNEQFF
TRBV5-4,NA,CASSFKREANTGELFF
TRBV25-1,NA,CASQRGYTDTQYF
TRBV7-9,NA,CASSLGDSYTEAFF
TRBV2,few,CASRTLAGGPSIQYF
TRBV27,NA,CATGEFLAYEQYF
TRBV2,NA,CASSEQGAGYNEQFF
TRBV7-2,NA,CASSLWRGMNTEAFF